The present TCR beta chain was sequenced within a study of blood T cell repertoires in COVID-19. In the study overall: The United States, Italy and Spain were the sources of the acute and convalescent COVID-19 samples. Sample material is recorded as cDNA or gDNA derived from T cells, B-cell-depleted T cells, or PBMCs.

The CDR3 extends over 12 amino acids. Germline V gives CDR1 MDHEN, CDR2 SYDVKM. V gave up 2 bases and J gave up 16 bases; unmatched junction bases: 8. The sample holds many counts of this clone. How the authors handled the data: Reference gene primer amplification gave estimated nucleated cell counts. Sequencing was performed with immunoSEQ multiplex PCR; in TCRdb, only in-frame clones are kept and a portion is missing. That table gives V, J and clone size, and the DNA gave D and trimming. The data hold about 140,000 clones, with around 84% observed a single time. The TCR comes from a woman aged 55-69 years with acute or convalescent COVID-19. The sequencing sample was made of peripheral blood. The chain employs TRBV28 and TRBJ1-3, with 7 bases that match TRBD1. CDR3 in amino acids: CASSLNKGQAYF. The CDR3 bases are TGTGCCAGCAGTTTAAACAAAGGACAGGCGTATTTT. Filled out from reference TRBV28 and TRBJ1-3, the complete variable domain reads DVKVTQSSRYLVKRTGEKVFLECVQDMDHENMFWYRQDPGLGLRLIYFSYDVKMKEKGDIPEGYSVSREKKERFSLILESASTNQTSMYLCASSLNKGQAYFGEGSWLTVV.